These T cell receptor beta chains were read from a single sample in a study of T-cell reconstitution after alpha-beta-depleted transplantation in children. TCRdb re-called the PCR reads with MiXCR, one entry per CDR3 protein. The table shows roughly 200,000 distinct CDR3 sequences, with 11% occurring only once. Here the sequenced sample was PBMCs, taken before TCRalphabeta/CD19-depleted stem cell transplant. All receptors come from a child less than two years old with acute myeloid leukemia, due to receive a stem cell transplant. Each CDR3 is given with its conserved first and last residue. Fields, in order: V gene, clone size, J gene, D gene, CDR3 length, CDR3 DNA, CDR3 protein. A D gene is named only where the DNA matches it firmly. Rows may omit the clone size; those that give it use once, few, many or a size class.

TRBV12-3/TRBV12-4	many	TRBJ2-7	TRBD2	14	TGTGCCAGCAGTTTACTAGCGGGAGACTACGAGCAGTACTTC	CASSLLAGDYEQYF
TRBV6-5	many	TRBJ2-3	-	14	TGTGCCAGCAGTTACGGGTTTAGCACAGATACGCAGTATTTT	CASSYGFSTDTQYF
TRBV20-1	many	TRBJ1-5	TRBD1	17	TGCAGTGCCGCCCAGGACAGGGGGCGAGGGAACAATCAGCCCCAGCATTTT	CSAAQDRGRGNNQPQHF
TRBV4-2	few	TRBJ1-1	-	16	TGTGCCAGCAGCCACTCGCCGACAGCCCTGAACACTGAAGCTTTCTTT	CASSHSPTALNTEAFF
TRBV9	many	TRBJ2-2	-	15	TGTGCCAGCAGCATTCTGGGCGGGGCGGCCGGGGAGCTGTTTTTT	CASSILGGAAGELFF
TRBV28	many	TRBJ2-1	-	15	TGTGCCAGCAGTTTAACTAGCTCAAAGGTCAATGAGCAGTTCTTC	CASSLTSSKVNEQFF
TRBV12-3/TRBV12-4	-	TRBJ2-2	-	11	TGTGCCGGCAGTTTAACCGGGGAGCCGTTTTTT	CAGSLTGEPFF
TRBV12-3/TRBV12-4	many	TRBJ1-2	-	12	TGTGCCAGCAGTTTGGGGATTTATGGCTACACCTTC	CASSLGIYGYTF
TRBV29-1	many	TRBJ2-3	TRBD2	13	TGCAGCGTTGAACGTGGGAGGGCGGATACGCAGTATTTT	CSVERGRADTQYF
TRBV18	-	TRBJ2-3	-	15	TGTGCCAGCTCACCACTGGGAAGTCGCGCAGATACGCAGTATTTT	CASSPLGSRADTQYF
TRBV7-9	many	TRBJ1-4	-	14	TGTGCCAGCAGCCCAGGACAACCTAATGAAAAACTGTTTTTT	CASSPGQPNEKLFF
TRBV3-1	many	TRBJ1-5	-	13	TGTGCCAGCAGCCCAAACGGGGCCCAGCCCCAGCATTTT	CASSPNGAQPQHF
TRBV2	many	TRBJ2-2	TRBD2	15	TGTGCCAGTGGAGGTACGGGGGGGCCGACCGGGGAGCTGTTTTTT	CASGGTGGPTGELFF
TRBV20-1	many	TRBJ2-5	TRBD2	13	TGCAGTGCCCTAGCGGGGATCCAAGAGACCCAGTACTTC	CSALAGIQETQYF
TRBV5-5	many	TRBJ1-5	TRBD1	16	TGTGCCAGCAGCTTTGGGGACAGGGTTTACAATCAGCCCCAGCATTTT	CASSFGDRVYNQPQHF
TRBV29-1	many	TRBJ2-5	-	11	TGCAGCGTTTCTGGGTACAGGGCCCAGTACTTC	CSVSGYRAQYF
TRBV27	many	TRBJ2-5	-	13	TGTGCCAGCAGTTTTAGGACCGGAGAGACCCAGTACTTC	CASSFRTGETQYF
TRBV5-1	many	TRBJ1-5	-	13	TGCGCCAGCAGCTCGGACAGAAATCAGCCCCAGCATTTT	CASSSDRNQPQHF
TRBV20-1	many	TRBJ2-1	TRBD2	17	TGCAGTGCTAGGGGTCTCGTGGGAGGGCCAAGGGGCAATGAGCAGTTCTTC	CSARGLVGGPRGNEQFF
TRBV6-6	many	TRBJ1-1	-	13	TGTGCCAGCAGCAAGGGACAGAACACTGAAGCTTTCTTT	CASSKGQNTEAFF
TRBV25-1	-	TRBJ2-7	TRBD1	15	TGTGCCAGCAGTGAGTCGGGACAGGGCCATTTCGAGCAGTACTTC	CASSESGQGHFEQYF
TRBV24-1	-	TRBJ1-1	-	13	TGTGCCACGCAACACTCGAAGACTGCAGCGGCTTTCTTT	CATQHSKTAAAFF
TRBV20-1	many	TRBJ2-7	TRBD1	13	TGCAGTGTTACCGGGACAGGGGGCCACGAGCAGTACTTC	CSVTGTGGHEQYF
TRBV28	many	TRBJ1-4	-	15	TGTGCCAGCAGCCCCAGGGTCGGGACTAATGAAAAACTGTTTTTT	CASSPRVGTNEKLFF
TRBV7-9	many	TRBJ1-1	-	13	TGTGCCAGCAGCTTTACAGGGTACACTGAAGCTTTCTTT	CASSFTGYTEAFF
TRBV18	-	TRBJ2-1	-	15	TGTGCCAGCTCACCGTTAGCGACCGCCTACAATGAGCAGTTCTTC	CASSPLATAYNEQFF
TRBV20-1	many	TRBJ1-6	-	11	TGCAGTGCTAGAGAGGATTCACCCCTCCACTTT	CSAREDSPLHF
TRBV20-1	-	TRBJ2-7	TRBD2	15	TGCAGTGCTCCCAGTCCTAGCGGGAGGGCGGACGGGCAGTACTTC	CSAPSPSGRADGQYF
TRBV28	few	TRBJ1-5	-	11	TGTGCCAGCAGCGGCTCTCAGCCCCAGCATTTT	CASSGSQPQHF
TRBV14	many	TRBJ2-7	-	15	TGTGCCAGCAGCCAAGACCTCCCTGACGCCAACGAGCAGTACTTC	CASSQDLPDANEQYF
TRBV7-2	many	TRBJ2-7	TRBD2	14	TGTGCCAGCAGCGCACTAGCGGGAGAGGGCGAGCAGTACTTC	CASSALAGEGEQYF
TRBV10-3	many	TRBJ2-7	TRBD2	15	TGTGCCATCAGTGAAGGCTCAGCGGGAGAGAACGAGCAGTACTTC	CAISEGSAGENEQYF
TRBV20-1	many	TRBJ2-5	-	14	TGCAGTGCTGTCTACCCTTCTAGCGAAGAGACCCAGTACTTC	CSAVYPSSEETQYF
TRBV23-1	-	TRBJ1-1	-	13	TGCGCCAGCAGTCGTCTACCACTAAAGGGAGCTTTCTTT	CASSRLPLKGAFF
TRBV12-3/TRBV12-4	-	TRBJ2-5	-	18	TGTGCCCTCAGTTTTGGGTCGACTCCTGCCCCTTTTCAAGAGACCCAGTACTTC	CALSFGSTPAPFQETQYF
TRBV7-3	many	TRBJ2-1	TRBD1	16	TGTGCCAGCAGCTTAACCGGGACAGGTGGACCTAATGAGCAGTTCTTC	CASSLTGTGGPNEQFF
TRBV11-2	-	TRBJ1-1	TRBD1	13	TGTGCCAGCAGCTTATCAAGACAGGGTCGAGCTTTCTTT	CASSLSRQGRAFF
TRBV29-1	many	TRBJ1-4	-	13	TGCAGCGTCACTTGGACGGAGGGTGAAAAACTGTTTTTT	CSVTWTEGEKLFF
TRBV5-1	many	TRBJ2-3	-	13	TGCGCCAGCAGCCCTCCTAGCACAGATACGCAGTATTTT	CASSPPSTDTQYF
TRBV20-1	few	TRBJ2-3	TRBD2	15	TGCAGTGCTCGAAGGACTAGCGGACACACAGATACGCAGTATTTT	CSARRTSGHTDTQYF
TRBV5-1	many	TRBJ1-1	-	14	TGCGCCAGCAGCTTTTTAGGGATCGACACTGAAGCTTTCTTT	CASSFLGIDTEAFF